The T cell receptor beta chain described here comes from a study of PD-1 blockade in classical Hodgkin lymphoma. Study findings and constraints: Significant TCR diversity gains by C4D1 occurred in CD4+ but not CD8+ cells.

As for this clone: Its antigen is not identified.

All trial patients relapsed after autologous stem cell transplantation. CDR1 and CDR2 (germline): LNHNV, YYDKDF (reference sequence). The V gene lost 1 base and the J gene lost 9 bases, with 7 bases spanning the gap. The CDR3 consists of 12 residues. This table comes from immunoSEQ multiplex PCR, and its TCRdb copy is limited to in-frame clones, with some not included. Of about 22,000 clones listed, over 60% are singletons. The specimen comprised peripheral blood mononuclear cells (PBMCs), sampled before the second cycle of nivolumab. The genes are TRBV15 and TRBJ2-1; D uncertain. This clonotype was obtained from a human donor with classical Hodgkin lymphoma. As DNA, the CDR3 is TGTGCCACCAGCAGAGGGCGTGGTGAGCAGTTCTTC. This translates into CATSRGRGEQFF.